A selection of T cell receptor beta chains follows, all from one sample in a study of human T cells and chemical hapten exposure. TCRdb re-called the RACE reads with MiXCR, one entry per CDR3 protein. The repertoire holds roughly 100,000 distinct CDR3 sequences, roughly 9.6% seen once, with around 3.4% in the top ten. The sample here was whole blood, taken in connection with sensitization to the hapten diphenylcyclopropenone (DPC). The receptors were gathered from a woman aged 40 to 50 with alopecia areata. Some clones in this sample may be carry-over from other donors' samples. CDR3s include the opening cysteine and the closing phenylalanine or tryptophan. A D gene is named only where the DNA matches it firmly. Part of the rows lack a size; the others show once, few, many or a class for expanded clones.

NA TRBJ2-7 14 TRBV6-6 NA CASSSPGHPYEQYF TGTGCCAGCAGTTCCCCCGGACACCCCTACGAGCAGTACTTC
many TRBJ1-1 14 TRBV21-1 NA CASKAPAMNTEAFF TGTGCCAGCAAGGCGCCGGCGATGAACACTGAAGCTTTCTTT
few TRBJ1-5 14 TRBV7-2 NA CASSPPGSNQPQHF TGTGCCAGCAGCCCCCCCGGAAGCAATCAGCCCCAGCATTTT
many TRBJ2-1 17 TRBV6-6 TRBD1 CASSYRSGQGVHNEQFF TGTGCCAGCAGTTATAGGTCGGGACAGGGGGTCCACAATGAGCAGTTCTTC
NA TRBJ2-2 16 TRBV4-2 NA CASSQVLGGSTGELFF TGTGCCAGCAGCCAAGTACTAGGTGGGAGCACCGGGGAGCTGTTTTTT
NA TRBJ2-2 18 TRBV12-3/TRBV12-4 TRBD1 CASSLERTGPPDTGELFF TGTGCCAGCAGTTTAGAGCGGACAGGCCCTCCGGATACCGGGGAGCTGTTTTTT
NA TRBJ1-2 14 TRBV28 NA CASSLQDIRRGYTF TGTGCCAGCAGTTTACAAGACATCCGAAGGGGCTACACCTTC
many TRBJ1-2 13 TRBV30 TRBD1 CACPSGGNYGYTF TGTGCCTGTCCATCAGGGGGAAACTATGGCTACACCTTC
NA TRBJ2-7 14 TRBV7-8 NA CASSLTTSSYEQYF TGTGCCAGCAGCTTAACGACAAGTTCCTACGAGCAGTACTTC
NA TRBJ2-1 16 TRBV20-1 TRBD1 CSAQPPRDRVFNEQFF TGCAGTGCCCAACCCCCCCGGGACAGGGTGTTCAATGAGCAGTTCTTC
many TRBJ2-3 14 TRBV2 NA CASRQGTYTDTQYF TGTGCCAGCAGACAAGGGACTTACACAGATACGCAGTATTTT
NA TRBJ2-7 14 TRBV12-3/TRBV12-4 NA CASSLGLLSYEQYF TGTGCCAGCAGTTTAGGGCTACTATCCTACGAGCAGTACTTC
NA TRBJ1-3 14 TRBV12-2 NA CASRWGHPGNTIYF TGTGCAAGTCGCTGGGGACACCCTGGAAACACCATATATTTT
NA TRBJ2-7 16 TRBV4-2 TRBD1 CASSHGQGTLPYEQYF TGTGCCAGCAGCCATGGACAGGGGACTCTTCCCTACGAGCAGTACTTC
many TRBJ1-2 15 TRBV15 NA CATSIQGRDGYGYTF TGTGCCACCAGCATACAGGGTAGGGACGGCTATGGCTACACCTTC
NA TRBJ2-3 18 TRBV18 NA CASSPPSLTVSHTDTQYF TGTGCCAGCTCACCGCCTTCCCTGACAGTGTCTCACACAGATACGCAGTATTTT
many TRBJ1-1 11 TRBV20-1 NA CSDIRNTEAFF TGCAGTGATATTCGGAACACTGAAGCTTTCTTT
many TRBJ1-3 13 TRBV9 NA CASTGTAGNTIYF TGTGCCAGCACCGGGACGGCCGGAAACACCATATATTTT
many TRBJ2-1 17 TRBV5-1 TRBD2 CASSVPRLAGPYNEQFF TGCGCCAGCAGCGTGCCCCGACTAGCGGGACCGTACAATGAGCAGTTCTTC
few TRBJ1-1 10 TRBV30 NA CAWEVEEVFF TGTGCCTGGGAGGTGGAAGAGGTTTTCTTT
many TRBJ2-2 15 TRBV12-3/TRBV12-4 NA CASSPPRTTGGELFF TGTGCCAGCAGCCCCCCCAGGACAACTGGAGGGGAGCTGTTTTTT
few TRBJ2-3 19 TRBV7-3 TRBD2 CASSSLTEPAGGSPDTQYF TGTGCCAGCAGCTCACTAACGGAGCCAGCGGGGGGAAGCCCAGATACGCAGTATTTT
many TRBJ1-1 15 TRBV9 TRBD1 CASSASGTGETEAFF TGTGCCAGCAGCGCCTCCGGGACAGGGGAGACTGAAGCTTTCTTT
few TRBJ2-3 14 TRBV18 NA CASSPQGRADTQYF TGTGCCAGCTCACCACAGGGGCGCGCAGATACGCAGTATTTT
few TRBJ1-4 14 TRBV12-3/TRBV12-4 NA CASSMSGAGEKLFF TGTGCCAGCAGTATGTCAGGGGCGGGTGAAAAACTGTTTTTT
many TRBJ2-7 15 TRBV11-2 NA CASSFSLGDSYEQYF TGTGCCAGCAGCTTTAGTCTGGGAGACTCCTACGAGCAGTACTTC
many TRBJ1-5 15 TRBV7-2 NA CASSLTGWSNQPQHF TGTGCCAGCAGTCTCACAGGGTGGAGCAATCAGCCCCAGCATTTT
NA TRBJ1-1 11 TRBV6-5 NA CASSYSGKAFF TGTGCCAGCAGTTACTCCGGGAAAGCTTTCTTT
NA TRBJ2-7 14 TRBV11-2 TRBD2 CASSFSSGAVEQYF TGTGCCAGCAGCTTTTCCAGCGGGGCGGTCGAGCAGTACTTC
NA TRBJ1-4 14 TRBV6-1 NA CASRVGPTNEKLFF TGTGCCAGCAGGGTGGGACCAACTAATGAAAAACTGTTTTTT
NA TRBJ2-1 13 TRBV20-1 NA CSAYSDRNNEQFF TGCAGTGCCTATAGCGACCGGAACAATGAGCAGTTCTTC
many TRBJ1-2 12 TRBV29-1 TRBD1 CSVAGTEYGYTF TGCAGCGTGGCCGGGACAGAATATGGCTACACCTTC
few TRBJ2-1 14 TRBV6-2/TRBV6-3 TRBD2 CASRSGGAANEQFF TGTGCCAGCAGGAGCGGGGGGGCCGCCAATGAGCAGTTCTTC
NA TRBJ2-1 15 TRBV9 NA CASSVGTSVTHEQFF TGTGCCAGCAGCGTAGGGACCTCAGTTACGCATGAGCAGTTCTTC
many TRBJ1-5 15 TRBV12-3/TRBV12-4 TRBD1 CASSSGQGGNQPQHF TGTGCCAGCAGCTCCGGACAGGGGGGGAATCAGCCCCAGCATTTT
NA TRBJ2-3 13 TRBV10-1 NA CASSDQAPDTQYF TGCGCCAGCAGTGACCAGGCCCCAGATACGCAGTATTTT
few TRBJ1-4 14 TRBV28 NA CASSARDAGEKLFF TGTGCCAGCAGTGCTCGGGACGCCGGTGAAAAACTGTTTTTT
NA TRBJ1-2 15 TRBV7-9 NA CASSPNLGQPYGYTF TGTGCCAGCAGCCCCAACCTCGGACAGCCCTATGGCTACACCTTC
few TRBJ2-7 16 TRBV7-2 NA CASSLYQLAATYEQYF TGTGCCAGCAGCTTATATCAGTTAGCGGCAACTTACGAGCAGTACTTC